The following is a T cell receptor (beta chain) sequence with its context. Antigen unknown. The germline V gene encodes CDR1 LGHNA and CDR2 YNFKEQ. The CDR3 runs to 17 residues. Trimming stripped 3 bases from V and 4 bases from J, with 18 bases between. These data originate in a study of T cell responses to AZD1222 COVID-19 vaccine. Study overall: Second-dose timings of about 4 or about 12 weeks were pooled.

Libraries were prepared by immunoSEQ multiplex PCR; TCRdb keeps only in-frame clonotypes and omits some of them. The sample has 95,000 to 100,000 clones, about nine tenths seen once. General study findings and limits: Increased Spike-specific TCR breadth and depth were observed after two AZD1222 doses. The CD4 TCRs associated with vaccination extended across spike and predominated at 160-218 and 743-854.

The sequences come from peripheral blood, collected on day 0 of AZD1222 vaccination. The sequence was obtained from an adult in good health. The chain carries TRBV4-2 and TRBJ1-4, with D tentatively TRBD1 (5 bases). The CDR3: CASSQSADGTFNEKLFF. CDR3 nucleotide sequence: TGTGCCAGCAGCCAGTCTGCTGACGGGACTTTTAATGAAAAACTGTTTTTT.